The T cell receptor (beta chain) described here comes from a study of tumor-infiltrating lymphocytes in primary liver carcinoma listed by TCRdb under 2017. Notes on the research overall: Between late 2015 and March 2016, a handful of patients in China with histopathologically diagnosed primary liver carcinoma had surgical resection. Of the five patients, three men and two women aged 30 to 69 years, four had hepatocellular carcinoma and one had combined HCC and intrahepatic cholangiocarcinoma. The five patients had tumors staged T1-T3 N0M0, with maximum diameters ranging from roughly 4 to 10 cm. Roughly 3.5 to 7.13 million productive TCRbeta reads were obtained per sample, and no significant difference in read depth was found between tissue types. Across five regions of each liver tumor, along with adjacent normal tissue and blood, the study brought together TCRbeta repertoire sequencing, expression microarrays and whole-exome sequencing. A total of about 35 specimens from 5 patients underwent TCRbeta repertoire sequencing, comprising about 25 tumor regions, 5 adjacent noncancerous liver tissues and 5 peripheral blood samples. Technical replicate repertoires showed high reproducibility, with mean shared-clone rates near 0.89 and correlation coefficients above 0.95.

This clonotype was detected a few times. Its antigen remains undetermined. No much larger clone is present one base from it, and per-base qualities are unavailable. Starting from about 500 ng total RNA, TCRbeta-specific cDNA was produced by reverse transcription with a constant-region primer and ProtoScript II reverse transcriptase. The TCRbeta libraries were prepared through three rounds of nested multiplex PCR following a slightly modified ARM-PCR procedure. Each of the first two PCR rounds ran for about 9 cycles and used multiplex TRBV1-TRBV30 forward primers together with a Cbeta reverse primer. A final 25-cycle PCR with Deep VentR polymerase added sample barcodes and Illumina adapters. Amplicons of 200-500 bp were gel-purified with a QIAquick gel extraction kit before sequencing. An Illumina HiSeq 2500 was used to sequence the TCRbeta amplicons with 250-bp paired-end reads. On the study's bioinformatics: Quality trimming of reads was performed with Trimmomatic v0.33, and paired reads were merged with FLASH v1.2.11 so that full CDR3 sequences could be recovered. MiGEC v1.2.1b assigned V, D and J germline segments to the rearranged TCRbeta sequences. VDJtools v1.0.0 computed clonotype statistics and Shannon-Wiener diversity indices. Except for diversity analysis, only the 250 most abundant clonotypes of each sample were used in subsequent analyses to reduce sampling bias. TCRdb cleaned the public reads at Q25 with fastp, built clones with MiXCR and kept in-frame beta chains. CDR3 protein sequences are deduplicated, and each keeps its most common genes and DNA. The V and J calls and clone size are TCRdb's, not the authors'. This sample gives 180,000 or so distinct CDR3 sequences in total; approximately 60% of them show up just once. The ten largest clones capture 70% to 80% of the sample.

The paper's findings and limits, for the study overall: Only a few patients were included in the study, and the authors note that the findings should be validated in a larger study. Because sequencing covered only the TCR beta chain and unpaired alpha chains were not captured, true repertoire diversity is likely underestimated. Pairs of tumor regions showed greater repertoire overlap (mean around 36%) than tumor-adjacent pairs (roughly 17%) or tumor-blood pairs (about 15%), which is consistent with antigen-driven expansion. Because the samples were bulk and unsorted, CD4+ and CD8+ T cell repertoires could not be compared. The top 250 clones accounted for a significantly greater share of the repertoire in tumors than in blood (p = 0.039).

The CDR3 contains 13 residues, cysteine and phenylalanine counted. Kept here is only the CDR3 DNA, which spans 39 bases and is read in frame from base 1. A distance of 17 bases separates the germline ends of V and J, which lose 5 bases and 7 bases respectively. Taken from the germline V gene, the CDR1 and CDR2 loops are SQVTM and ANQGSEA. Blood RNA was extracted from unsorted whole blood with TRIzol reagent; germline DNA came from the DNeasy Blood & Tissue kit. Chronic HBV infection was present in the patients, and the patients were treatment-naive at sampling. Before surgery, four milliliters of peripheral blood were collected into K2EDTA tubes.

The sequence joins TRBV29-1 to TRBJ1-1, with a tentative D gene TRBD1 over 6 matching bases. This receptor was obtained from a man aged 35-49 years with primary liver carcinoma and hepatitis B virus infection. Input material: peripheral blood. CDR3 reads: CSVWTVGGSEAFF. The DNA sequence is given as TGCAGCGTTTGGACAGTCGGGGGGAGTGAAGCTTTCTTT.